The text below deals with one T cell receptor beta chain. No cognate antigen has been identified for it. No quality values exist for individual bases; no much larger clone is one base distant. The data belong to a study of T cell responses to AZD1222 COVID-19 vaccine (dated by TCRdb to about 2021). Broadly, across the study: TCR sequencing covered more than 230 trial participants: 200 to 220 given two doses of AZD1222 and approximately 25 given two doses of MenACWY control vaccine. Enrollment into the trials was organized by age into subgroups of 18-55, 56-69 and 70-plus years, and those subgroups contained roughly 150, 30 and 60 TCR-sequenced participants, respectively.

The CDR3 regions of human TCRbeta chains were subjected to immunosequencing. On the authors' methods: Repertoire TCRs were checked for matches against a reference library of SARS-CoV-2-specific TCRs that had been generated using the MIRA antigen-specificity platform. Breadth was defined as the fraction of unique TCRs that were SARS-CoV-2-associated. Depth was defined as the fraction of total T cells that were SARS-CoV-2-associated. Using the MIRA data, every spike-specific TCR was mapped to the spike region that the TCR reacted to and assigned to either a CD4 or a CD8 class. Log10-transformed breadth and depth values were compared by one-way ANOVA with Sidak's multiple comparisons tests. What TCRdb holds here is the immuneACCESS table cut down to in-frame rearrangements. Part of the clones is not present; checked against another copy, under half of the missing clones reflect an unresolved V gene, and the others are unexplained. V, J and clone size were drawn from that table, and D and trimming were deduced from the DNA. Here the sample has approximately 120,000 clones; nearly 90% occur a single time. The ten largest clones capture roughly 13% of the sample.

The intended sense of this specimen's time point label: baseline before first vaccination. What the treatment or condition label conveys for this sample: meningococcal conjugate vaccine given as trial control. Samples from vaccinated people were obtained from the UK trials COV001 and COV002, which included a single-blind randomized controlled phase 2/3 trial of AZD1222 (ChAdOx1 nCoV-19) in healthy adults. For TCRbeta chain sequencing, PBMC samples were collected from trial participants at day 0 and at day 28 after the second dose. The junction shows trimming of 3 bases on V and 1 base on J, plus 9 bases between the germline ends. The germline V gene encodes CDR1 SGHTA and CDR2 FQGNSA. The CDR3 starts with the cysteine, ends with the phenylalanine, and has 14 residues. Only CDR3 DNA remains: 42 bases, in frame from the first base. What the work shows at the level of the full study, not this receptor alone: Because no samples from the day 14 peak response were available, repertoires could be characterized only after the peak T cell response. Conclusions about previously exposed vaccinees were limited because only six or seven AZD1222 recipients were SARS-CoV-2 seropositive at baseline. Nearly half of unique spike-specific TCRs reportedly recognized epitopes outside regions mutated in the B.1.351 and B.1.1.7 variants. CD4 TCRs associated with the vaccine covered the entire spike protein, and the dominant responses were in regions 160-218 and 743-854. Participants were mostly white British and included more females than males, and it was suggested by the authors that clonal diversity may have been underestimated. In the small 56-69-year group, the increase in depth fell short of significance, most likely because of low power. After two AZD1222 doses, both the breadth and the depth of spike-specific TCRs were significantly higher than at day 0 and than in MenACWY recipients.

The source of this sequence is an adult in good health. The rearrangement joined TRBV7-2 to TRBJ1-1; possibly the D gene is TRBD1, per 5 matching bases. The sequencing used peripheral blood, collected on day 0 of MenACWY control vaccination. The nucleotides read TGTGCCAGCAGCTTCGGGGGAAAGAACACTGAAGCTTTCTTT. It encodes CASSFGGKNTEAFF.